The clone carrying this T cell receptor (beta chain) was seen ten or more times. What it binds is not known. An equimolar mix of two oligonucleotides served as the beta constant-region primer for TRBC1 and TRBC2. The cDNA 3' end received a ligated single-stranded oligonucleotide carrying the SP2 primer and a 12-nucleotide UMI. TCRdb re-derived calls from the UMI-ligation and nested PCR reads in MiXCR, one entry per CDR3 protein. The sample records 120,000 to 150,000 distinct CDR3 sequences, 15% to 20% being singletons. The data were taken from a study of naive and memory T cell subsets. Study findings and constraints: In CD4 and CD8 cells, diversity dropped from naive through EMRA. Over 90% of naive TCR sequences appeared only once after error correction, unlike memory subsets.

This CDR3 has 14 amino acids. Trimming pared 1 base from V and 6 bases from J, leaving 13 bases between. Looked up from germline, CDR1 is KGHSH and CDR2 is LQKENI. The rearrangement uses TRBV18 and TRBJ2-7, with a weak D call TRBD2 (7 bases). This clonotype was obtained from a human donor in good health. Sequencing used naive CD4+ T cells from blood. CDR3 bases: TGTGCCAGCTCACCACAGCGGGGACATGGCGAGCAGTACTTC. This codes for CASSPQRGHGEQYF.